This TCR beta chain was sequenced in a study of molecular identifiers for immune sequencing clone quantification. About the research overall: In the replicates, RNA derived from about 21,000 or 97,000 naive CD8 cells was divided into five parts, and four were sequenced.

The bulk TCR libraries were made with methods described before and with listed TCR primers. TCRdb used MiXCR to reprocess the PCR reads, holding one entry per CDR3 protein. The table lists hundreds of thousands of distinct CDR3 sequences, 25% of them singletons. Sorted naive CD8 T cells were those defined as CD8+CD4-CCR7+CD45RA+. This CDR3 is 16 amino acids long. Germline CDR1 and CDR2: LGHDT and YNNKEL (reference sequence). The V gene end was trimmed by 1 base and the J gene end by 10 bases; junction bases not matched to a gene: 15. The clonotype comes from a human donor in good health. Some libraries in this study had Jurkat cell RNA spiked in. The specimen sequenced was naive CD8+ T cells from blood, with Jurkat cell RNA spiked in. Subset given: FACS-sorted CD8+CD4-CCR7+CD45RA+ naive T cells. The J gene is TRBJ2-5, the V gene TRBV3-1, with TRBD2 identical over 7 bases. The CDR3 DNA reads TGTGCCAGCAGCCAAGCTCGAGGGCTAGCGGTAGGGGACCAGTACTTC. Residues: CASSQARGLAVGDQYF.